A selection of T cell receptor beta chains follows, all from one sample in a study of blood T cell repertoires in COVID-19. TCRdb's copy holds only in-frame clones and misses some; the assay was immunoSEQ multiplex PCR. Here the sample spans 400,000 or so clones, over 75% being singletons. Sequenced sample: PBMCs or T cells enriched from blood (not recorded which). Receptors originate from a man in his forties in a cohort exposed to, infected with or recovered from COVID-19 (not recorded which). Each CDR3 is given without its conserved first and last residue.

>TRBV29-1
SAREGYTEAF
>TRBV19
ASSIPGLTDTQY
>TRBV19
ASSPRTGVSGANVLT
>TRBV28
ASSLPTGRQPQH
>TRBV28
ASSLQRQPQH
>TRBV7-9
ASSLGGSGRGTPNEQF
>TRBV10-3
AISDTRDRVHEQY
>TRBV18
ASSPGSDTSYEQY
>TRBV23-1
ASKVGGFTDTQY
>TRBV28
ASSSPQGMYGYT
>TRBV29-1
SVEAKSGGPGEQY
>TRBV6-4
ASRSRRGPYEQY
>TRBV3-1/TRBV3-2
ASSQRLGIQGAYEQY
>TRBV24-1
ATSDSTGTEAF
>TRBV18
ASSPGGLGNTEAF
>TRBV28
ASQGHTLNTEAF
>TRBV13
ASSLFNLGVDNEQF
>TRBV19
ASSIGDRRGQPQH
>TRBV3-1/TRBV3-2
ASSQGGAYGYT
>TRBV7-2
ATSRTSSTGELF
>TRBV28
ASSSPEASTRQPQH
>TRBV30
AWSAGGRDTGELF
>TRBV2
ASSVAGLAKNIQY
>TRBV7-2
ASSLIGASYGYT
>TRBV11-2
ASSFSRGYEQY